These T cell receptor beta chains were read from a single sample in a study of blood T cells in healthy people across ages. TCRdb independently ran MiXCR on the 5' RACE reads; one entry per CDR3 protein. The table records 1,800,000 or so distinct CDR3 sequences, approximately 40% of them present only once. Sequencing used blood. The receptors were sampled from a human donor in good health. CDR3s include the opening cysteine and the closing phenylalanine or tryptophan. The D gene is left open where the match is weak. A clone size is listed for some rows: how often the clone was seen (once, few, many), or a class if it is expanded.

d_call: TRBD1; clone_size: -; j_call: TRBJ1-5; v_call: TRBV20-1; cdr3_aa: CSARPGTGSNQPQHF; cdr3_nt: TGCAGTGCCAGGCCCGGGACAGGGAGCAATCAGCCCCAGCATTTT
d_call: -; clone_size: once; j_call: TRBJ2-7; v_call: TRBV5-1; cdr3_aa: CASSKGTRVYEQYF; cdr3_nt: TGCGCCAGCAGCAAGGGAACCAGAGTGTACGAGCAGTACTTC
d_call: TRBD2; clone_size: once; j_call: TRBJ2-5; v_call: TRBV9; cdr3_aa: CASSSLSGGAETQYF; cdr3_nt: TGTGCCAGCAGCTCCCTTAGCGGGGGGGCAGAGACCCAGTACTTC
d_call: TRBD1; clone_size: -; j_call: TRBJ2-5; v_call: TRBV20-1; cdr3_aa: CSASEPESAGGFRRQYF; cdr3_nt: TGCAGTGCCAGTGAACCGGAGTCGGCAGGGGGTTTTAGACGGCAGTACTTC
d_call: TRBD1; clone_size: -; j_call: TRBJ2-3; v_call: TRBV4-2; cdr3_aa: CASSRDSGVWDTQYF; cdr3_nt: TGTGCCAGCAGTCGGGACAGTGGGGTGTGGGATACGCAGTATTTT
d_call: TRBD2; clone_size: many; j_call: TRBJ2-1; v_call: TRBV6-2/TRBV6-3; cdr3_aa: CASSKLAGTYNEQFF; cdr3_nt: TGTGCCAGCAGTAAACTAGCGGGCACCTACAATGAGCAGTTCTTC
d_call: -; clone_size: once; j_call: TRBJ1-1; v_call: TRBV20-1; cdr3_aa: CSADGGGATEAFF; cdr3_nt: TGCAGTGCTGATGGAGGGGGGGCCACTGAAGCTTTCTTT
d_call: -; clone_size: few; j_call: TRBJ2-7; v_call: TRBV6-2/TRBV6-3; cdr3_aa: CASSHPEAIAYEQYF; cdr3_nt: TGTGCCAGCAGTCACCCCGAGGCGATTGCCTACGAGCAGTACTTC
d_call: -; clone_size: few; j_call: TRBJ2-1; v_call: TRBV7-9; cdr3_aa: CASSPTKGYNEQFF; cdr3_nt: TGTGCCAGCAGCCCCACAAAGGGGTACAATGAGCAGTTCTTC
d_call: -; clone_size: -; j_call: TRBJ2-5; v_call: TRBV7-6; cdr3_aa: CASSPPTRVGETQYF; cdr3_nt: TGTGCCAGCAGCCCTCCCACTCGAGTGGGGGAGACCCAGTACTTC
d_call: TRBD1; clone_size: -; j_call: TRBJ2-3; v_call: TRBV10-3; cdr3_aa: CAISDRASTDTQYF; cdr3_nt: TGTGCCATCAGCGACAGGGCCAGCACAGATACGCAGTATTTT
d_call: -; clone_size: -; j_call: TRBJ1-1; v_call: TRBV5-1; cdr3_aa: CASSLGPGGDTEAFF; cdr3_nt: TGCGCCAGCAGCTTGGGTCCGGGAGGGGACACTGAAGCTTTCTTT
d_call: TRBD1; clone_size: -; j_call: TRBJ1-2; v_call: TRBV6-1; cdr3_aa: CASRRVSQGEHGYTF; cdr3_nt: TGTGCCAGCAGGAGAGTATCGCAGGGGGAGCACGGCTACACCTTC
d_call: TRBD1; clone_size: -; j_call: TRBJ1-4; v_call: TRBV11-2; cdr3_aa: CASSFGTDLLVWEKLFF; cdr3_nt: TGTGCCAGCAGCTTCGGGACAGATCTTCTCGTGTGGGAAAAACTGTTTTTT
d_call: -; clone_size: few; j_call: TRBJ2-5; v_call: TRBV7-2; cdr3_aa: CASSPQTVQETQYF; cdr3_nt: TGTGCCAGCAGCCCACAGACAGTCCAAGAGACCCAGTACTTC
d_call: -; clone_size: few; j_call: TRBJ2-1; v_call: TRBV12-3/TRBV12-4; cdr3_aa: CASTSGLASYNEQFF; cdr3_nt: TGTGCCAGTACGTCAGGACTGGCCTCCTACAATGAGCAGTTCTTC
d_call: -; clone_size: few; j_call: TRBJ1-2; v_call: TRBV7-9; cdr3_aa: CASSPIQLSHGYTF; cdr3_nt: TGTGCCAGCAGCCCAATACAATTATCCCATGGCTACACCTTC
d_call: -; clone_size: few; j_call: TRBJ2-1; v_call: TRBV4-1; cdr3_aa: CASSQGRAGKVHNEQFF; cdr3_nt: TGCGCCAGCAGCCAAGGACGGGCGGGGAAAGTCCACAATGAGCAGTTCTTC
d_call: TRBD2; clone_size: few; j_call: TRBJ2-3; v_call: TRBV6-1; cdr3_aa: CASSEVLWVAGDPDTQYF; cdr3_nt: TGTGCCAGCAGTGAAGTATTGTGGGTAGCGGGGGACCCTGATACGCAGTATTTT
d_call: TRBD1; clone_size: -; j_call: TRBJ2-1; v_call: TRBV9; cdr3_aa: CASSVASGGNEQFF; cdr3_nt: TGTGCCAGCAGCGTTGCCTCAGGGGGTAATGAGCAGTTCTTC
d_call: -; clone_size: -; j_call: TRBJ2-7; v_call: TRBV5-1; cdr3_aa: CASSFWGYPYEQYF; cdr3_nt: TGCGCCAGCAGCTTTTGGGGCTATCCTTACGAGCAGTACTTC
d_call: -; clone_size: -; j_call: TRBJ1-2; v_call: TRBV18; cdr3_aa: CASSPGDTGTYGYTF; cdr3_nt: TGTGCCAGCTCACCAGGGGACACCGGAACCTATGGCTACACCTTC
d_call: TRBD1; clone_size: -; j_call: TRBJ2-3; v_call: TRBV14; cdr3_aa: CDRVRTQYF; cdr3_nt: TGCGACAGGGTTCGTACGCAGTATTTT
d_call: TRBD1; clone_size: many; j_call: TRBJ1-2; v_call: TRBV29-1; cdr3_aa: CSARTGEEYGYTF; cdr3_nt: TGCAGCGCCAGGACAGGGGAAGAGTATGGCTACACCTTC
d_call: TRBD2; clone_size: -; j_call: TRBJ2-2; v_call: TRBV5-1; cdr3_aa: CASSLRLADTGELFF; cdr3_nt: TGCGCCAGCAGCTTGCGGCTAGCGGACACCGGGGAGCTGTTTTTT
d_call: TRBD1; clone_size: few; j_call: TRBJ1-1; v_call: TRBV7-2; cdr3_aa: CASSLVTGGEGQHEAFF; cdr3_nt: TGTGCCAGCAGCTTAGTAACAGGGGGCGAGGGGCAACATGAAGCTTTCTTT
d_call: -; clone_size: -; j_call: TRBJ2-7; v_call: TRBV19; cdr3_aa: CASSMTRATYEQYF; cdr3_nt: TGTGCCAGTAGTATGACCAGGGCGACCTACGAGCAGTACTTC
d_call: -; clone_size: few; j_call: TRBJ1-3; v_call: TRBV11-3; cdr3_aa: CASSSQPGAGNTIYF; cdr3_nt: TGTGCCAGCAGCTCTCAGCCAGGGGCTGGAAACACCATATATTTT
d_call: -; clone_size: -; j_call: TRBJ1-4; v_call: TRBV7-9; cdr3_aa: CASSKKVPNRANEKLFF; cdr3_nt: TGTGCCAGCAGCAAAAAAGTACCTAATCGGGCTAATGAAAAACTGTTTTTT
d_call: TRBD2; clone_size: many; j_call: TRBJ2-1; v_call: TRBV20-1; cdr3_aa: CSARVRGGRNEQFF; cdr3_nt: TGCAGTGCTAGGGTGCGGGGGGGTAGAAATGAGCAGTTCTTC
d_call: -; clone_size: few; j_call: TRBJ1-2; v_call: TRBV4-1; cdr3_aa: CASSQVSGSRLGSYTF; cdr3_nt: TGCGCCAGCAGCCAGGTCTCTGGCTCGAGGCTGGGAAGCTACACCTTC
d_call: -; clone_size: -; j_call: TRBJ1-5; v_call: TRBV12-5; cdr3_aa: CASARNFQPQHF; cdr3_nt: TGTGCTAGTGCCAGGAACTTTCAGCCCCAGCATTTT
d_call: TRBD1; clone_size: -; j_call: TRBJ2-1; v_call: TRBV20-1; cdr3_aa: CSLEGAVYNEQFF; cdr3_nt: TGCAGCCTAGAGGGGGCGGTCTACAATGAGCAGTTCTTC
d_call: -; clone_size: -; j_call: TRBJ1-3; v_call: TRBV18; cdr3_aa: CASSPPSVGNTIYF; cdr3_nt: TGTGCCAGCTCACCACCATCTGTTGGAAACACCATATATTTT
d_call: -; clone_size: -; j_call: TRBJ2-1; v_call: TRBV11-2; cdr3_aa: CASSLARGPYSSYNEQFF; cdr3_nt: TGTGCCAGCAGCTTAGCGCGGGGGCCTTACAGCTCCTACAATGAGCAGTTCTTC
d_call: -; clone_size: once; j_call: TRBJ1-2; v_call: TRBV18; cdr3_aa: CATEDGPWGYTF; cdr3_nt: TGTGCCACCGAGGACGGGCCATGGGGCTACACCTTC
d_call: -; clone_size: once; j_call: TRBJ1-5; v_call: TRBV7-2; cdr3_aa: CASSLEAPVPGLQHF; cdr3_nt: TGTGCCAGCAGCTTAGAGGCTCCGGTCCCGGGGCTCCAGCATTTT
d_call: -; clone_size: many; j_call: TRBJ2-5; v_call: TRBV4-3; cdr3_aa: CASSQNGETQYF; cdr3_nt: TGCGCCAGCAGCCAAAACGGCGAGACCCAGTACTTC
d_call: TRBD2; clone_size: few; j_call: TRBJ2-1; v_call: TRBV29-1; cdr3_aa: CSVFEGRDNEQFF; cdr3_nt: TGCAGCGTCTTCGAGGGGAGGGACAATGAGCAGTTCTTC
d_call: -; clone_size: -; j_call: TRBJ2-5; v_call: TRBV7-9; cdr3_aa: CASSPRTVRAETQYF; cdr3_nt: TGTGCCAGCAGCCCGAGGACAGTCCGGGCAGAGACCCAGTACTTC
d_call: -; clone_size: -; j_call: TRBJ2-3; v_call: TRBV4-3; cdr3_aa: CASSQERVGADTQYF; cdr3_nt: TGCGCCAGCAGCCAAGAACGCGTTGGGGCAGATACGCAGTATTTT
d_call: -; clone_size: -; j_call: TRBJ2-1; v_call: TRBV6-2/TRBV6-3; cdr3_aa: CASSYSRPSNEQFF; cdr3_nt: TGTGCCAGCAGTTACTCGCGCCCTTCCAATGAGCAGTTCTTC
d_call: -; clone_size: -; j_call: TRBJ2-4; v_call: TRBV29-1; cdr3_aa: CSVEEGGIRGAKNIQYF; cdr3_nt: TGCAGCGTTGAAGAGGGGGGCATTAGGGGAGCCAAAAACATTCAGTACTTC
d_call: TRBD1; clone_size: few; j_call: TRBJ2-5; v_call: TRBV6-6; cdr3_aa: CASSYSPGQGQETQYF; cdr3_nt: TGTGCCAGCAGTTACTCGCCGGGACAGGGTCAAGAGACCCAGTACTTC
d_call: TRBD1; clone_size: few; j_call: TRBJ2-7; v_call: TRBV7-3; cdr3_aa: CAGSSRQGREQYF; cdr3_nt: TGTGCCGGCAGCTCTAGACAGGGGCGGGAGCAGTACTTC
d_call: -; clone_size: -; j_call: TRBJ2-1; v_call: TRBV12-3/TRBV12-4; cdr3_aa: CASSLLGGWSYNEQFF; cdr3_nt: TGTGCCAGCAGTTTATTGGGGGGATGGTCCTACAATGAGCAGTTCTTC
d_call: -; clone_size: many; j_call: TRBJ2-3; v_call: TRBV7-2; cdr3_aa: CASSLGLGDTQYF; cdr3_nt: TGTGCCAGCAGCTTGGGGTTAGGGGATACGCAGTATTTT
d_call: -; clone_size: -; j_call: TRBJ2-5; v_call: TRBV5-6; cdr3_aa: CASSPAGTLYNEQYF; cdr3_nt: TGTGCCAGCTCCCCAGCAGGGACGCTCTACAATGAGCAGTACTTC
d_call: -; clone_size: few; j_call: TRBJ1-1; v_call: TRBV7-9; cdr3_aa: CASSRRASPDAEAFF; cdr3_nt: TGTGCCAGCAGCAGACGGGCTTCCCCCGACGCTGAAGCTTTCTTT
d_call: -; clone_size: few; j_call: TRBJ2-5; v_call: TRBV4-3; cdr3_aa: CASSQKQEEETQYF; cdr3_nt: TGCGCCAGCAGCCAAAAACAGGAGGAGGAGACCCAGTACTTC
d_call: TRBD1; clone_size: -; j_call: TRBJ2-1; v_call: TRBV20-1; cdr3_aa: CSARDPTGFYNEQFF; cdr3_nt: TGCAGTGCTAGAGATCCGACAGGGTTTTACAATGAGCAGTTCTTC
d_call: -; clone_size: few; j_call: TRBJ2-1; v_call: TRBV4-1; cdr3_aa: CASSQEQSYNEQFF; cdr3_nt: TGCGCCAGCAGCCAAGAACAGAGTTACAATGAGCAGTTCTTC
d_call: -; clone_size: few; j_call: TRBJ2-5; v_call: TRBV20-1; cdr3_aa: CSATRPGLPQEQYF; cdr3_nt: TGCAGTGCTACACGACCGGGACTGCCTCAGGAGCAGTACTTC
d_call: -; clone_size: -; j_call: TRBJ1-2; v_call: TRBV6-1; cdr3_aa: CASSEGARARYGYTF; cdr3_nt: TGTGCCAGCAGTGAAGGGGCTAGGGCCCGGTATGGCTACACCTTC
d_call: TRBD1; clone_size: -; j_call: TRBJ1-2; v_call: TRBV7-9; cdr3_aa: CASSLGGTDANYGYTF; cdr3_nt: TGTGCCAGCAGCTTAGGGGGGACAGATGCTAACTATGGCTACACCTTC
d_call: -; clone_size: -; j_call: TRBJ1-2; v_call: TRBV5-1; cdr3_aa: CASSFDSPRSYGYTF; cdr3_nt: TGCGCCAGCAGCTTCGACAGTCCGCGAAGCTATGGCTACACCTTC
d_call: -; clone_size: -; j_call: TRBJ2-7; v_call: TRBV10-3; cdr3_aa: CAISNLYEQYF; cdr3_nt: TGTGCCATCAGCAATCTCTACGAGCAGTACTTC